The 8 T cell receptor beta chains presented below share a single source sample, sequenced in a study of shared clonotypes between healthy human individuals. Only in-frame clones appear in the TCRdb table, and some are missing; sequencing was by immunoSEQ multiplex PCR. The sample lists some 2,100,000 clones; roughly 91% were seen once. CD45RO-negative cells were positively selected for CCR7, leaving out terminally differentiated effector memory CD45RA+ cells. Sequencing was performed on naive CD8+ T cells from PBMCs. These receptors came from a man aged 18 to 30 in good health. Some clones in this sample may be carry-over from other donors' samples.

This chain uses TRBV11-2 with TRBJ2-2; possible D gene TRBD1, 5 bases. Germline V gene sequence: CDR1 SGHAT, CDR2 FQNNGV. The CDR3 is 15 residues long. Deletions cut 4 bases from V and 2 bases from J, with 11 bases between. The CDR3 protein is CASSWGLLNTGELFF. The CDR3 nucleotides read TGTGCCAGCAGCTGGGGCTTATTAAACACCGGGGAGCTGTTTTTT.

The rearrangement links TRBV9 to TRBJ2-7; D gene unclear. The CDR3 contains 14 residues. Germline V gene sequence: CDR1 SGDLS, CDR2 YYNGEE. V was clipped by 4 bases and J by 1 base, with 12 bases between them. The CDR3 loop is CASSPRTNSYEQYF. The CDR3 DNA sequence: TGTGCCAGCAGCCCTCGGACGAATTCCTACGAGCAGTACTTC.

The rearrangement links TRBV5-1 to TRBJ2-6, with TRBD1 matching 9 bases. Losses at the gene ends were 6 bases for V and 2 bases for J; bases not matched to a gene: 15. Germline CDR1 is SGHRS and CDR2 is YFSETQ. The CDR3 runs 19 residues. The CDR3 reads CASTSFQGQGFTGANVLTF. The CDR3 DNA reads as TGCGCCAGCACTTCCTTCCAGGGACAGGGTTTTACTGGGGCCAACGTCCTGACTTTC.

The chain has TRBV10-3 and TRBJ2-5; maybe TRBD2 (6 bases). V shed 0 bases and J shed 2 bases, with 13 bases lying between them. This CDR3 has 16 amino acids. CDR1 is ENHRY and CDR2 is SYGVKD in the germline V gene. CDR3 DNA sequence: TGTGCCATCAGTGAGTCGACCGGGAGCCGTCAAGAGACCCAGTACTTC. Its protein product is CAISESTGSRQETQYF.

The rearrangement uses TRBV29-1 and TRBJ2-7, with 8 bases lining up with TRBD2. The ends lost 1 base at V and 2 bases at J; junction bases unmatched: 4. There are 14 residues in the CDR3. The germline V gene encodes CDR1 SQVTM and CDR2 ANQGSEA. The CDR3 here is CSVEATSGPYEQYF. DNA of the CDR3: TGCAGCGTTGAAGCAACTAGCGGCCCCTACGAGCAGTACTTC.

The chain recombines TRBV27 with TRBJ2-7; 10 bases align to TRBD2. With 6 bases clipped from V and 4 bases from J, the junction kept 6 bases outside the gene matches. The germline V gene encodes CDR1 MNHEY and CDR2 SMNVEV (reference sequence). This CDR3 has 14 amino acids. Written as DNA, the CDR3 is TGTGCCAGCAGGTCAAGCGGGAGGGGGTACGAGCAGTACTTC. It codes for CASRSSGRGYEQYF.

The rearrangement links TRBV4-1 to TRBJ2-5; D perhaps matches TRBD1 (6 bases). The CDR3 runs to 15 residues. V dropped 5 bases and J dropped 2 bases, with 15 bases sitting between them. Germline-derived CDR1 and CDR2 are MGHRA and YSYEKL. CDR3 DNA: TGCGCCAGCAGCATAAATCAGGGGAAACAAGAGACCCAGTACTTC. Its translation: CASSINQGKQETQYF.

This sequence joins TRBV7-9 and TRBJ2-1; TRBD2 aligns across 15 bases. The CDR3 length is 17 residues. Germline assignment: CDR1 SEHNR and CDR2 FQNEAQ (reference sequence). Trimming at V came to 1 base and at J to 10 bases, leaving 8 bases not matched to a gene. The CDR3, as DNA: TGTGCCAGCAGCTTAGGAGGACTAGCGGGAGGGTTACGAGAGCAGTTCTTC. Encoded protein: CASSLGGLAGGLREQFF.